The T cell receptor beta chain under discussion was sequenced for a study of sequential checkpoint blockade in melanoma. Profiling relied on immunoSEQ multiplex PCR, and the TCRdb table lists in-frame clones only, not all of them. The sample holds about 12,000 clones, 74% seen once. CDR1 is MNHNS, CDR2 SASEGT, per germline. The V segment lost 6 bases and the J segment 0 bases; nucleotides outside the gene matches: 10. The CDR3 totals 16 residues. Treatment here: randomized to nivolumab then ipilimumab (arm A) or the reverse (arm B). This specimen was CD8+ T cells sorted from blood (inferred from file names), taken from a patient given nivolumab and ipilimumab in sequence. The chain links TRBV6-1 to TRBJ1-1, with 7 bases matching TRBD1. The sequence came from a human donor with melanoma. The CDR3 spells CASRESRGLLNTEAFF. CDR3 coding DNA: TGTGCCAGCAGGGAATCTAGGGGGCTTCTGAACACTGAAGCTTTCTTT.